Shown below are 27 T cell receptor beta chains from a single sample sequenced in a study of cytomegalovirus exposure and HLA in healthy donors. The PCR had 60 Vbeta and 13 Jbeta primers. The method was immunoSEQ multiplex PCR; TCRdb's version includes in-frame clones alone and lacks a portion of them. The sample has 120,000 or so clones; 80% are singletons. Sequenced: PBMCs. These receptors were collected from a man aged 30 to 45 in good health and CMV-seronegative.

The V and J genes are TRBV4-1 and TRBJ1-1; 7 positions match TRBD1. The CDR3 length is 14 residues. Losses at the gene ends were 4 bases for V and 1 base for J; bases not matched to a gene: 3. CDR1 is MGHRA, CDR2 YSYEKL, per germline. The CDR3 bases are TGCGCCAGCAGCCCGGGACAGAGGAACACTGAAGCTTTCTTT. This encodes CASSPGQRNTEAFF.

This chain uses TRBV6-5 with TRBJ1-2; 10 bases align to TRBD1. Trimming cost V 6 bases and J 4 bases; bases outside gene matches: 8. From germline, CDR1 is MNHEY and CDR2 SVGAGI. The CDR3 sequence is 15 residues long. The DNA of the CDR3 is TGTGCCAGCAGAGAGACAGGGGGCTTACGCTATGGCTACACCTTC. Its protein product is CASRETGGLRYGYTF.

The chain is built from TRBV5-8 and TRBJ2-3; 8 nucleotides agree with TRBD2. Germline values: CDR1 SGHTS, CDR2 YDEGEE. The length of the CDR3 is 17 residues. V dropped 0 bases and J dropped 0; count of bases not matched to a gene: 6. The CDR3 bases are TGTGCCAGCAGCTTGGAAGTCGCTAGCGGGAGCACAGATACGCAGTATTTT. Its protein is CASSLEVASGSTDTQYF.

The chain uses TRBV5-1 and TRBJ2-7, with D tentatively TRBD2 (5 bases). The V gene's germline CDR1 is SGHRS and CDR2 YFSETQ. The CDR3 has 15 residues. The V end lost 1 base, the J end lost 2 bases, and 13 bases lay between the germline ends. The CDR3 DNA reads TGCGCCAGCAGCTTGTTGGTCGGGAAAACCTACGAGCAGTACTTC. Protein product: CASSLLVGKTYEQYF.

For this clone: At one boundary the junction diverges from the germline segment, which might be a read error. The rearrangement links TRBV29-1 to TRBJ2-1; 12 nucleotides line up with TRBD2. The CDR3 sequence is 16 residues long. The germline V gene has CDR1 SQVTM and CDR2 ANQGSEA. CDR3 sequence: CSVDGLAGLSYNGQFF. CDR3 DNA sequence: TGCAGCGTTGATGGACTAGCGGGACTCTCCTACAATGGGCAGTTCTTC.

The chain recombines TRBV6-4 with TRBJ1-1, with D possibly being TRBD1 (5 bases). Germline V gives CDR1 MRHNA, CDR2 SNTAGT. The germline V and J ends were trimmed by 5 bases and 0 bases, with 7 bases remaining between them. CDR3 length equals 13 residues. The CDR3 region is CASSSDMNTEAFF. The CDR3 DNA follows: TGTGCCAGCAGTTCGGACATGAACACTGAAGCTTTCTTT.

The chain employs TRBV28 and TRBJ2-1, with TRBD2 matching 14 bases. CDR3 size: 16 residues. Germline V gene sequence: CDR1 MDHEN, CDR2 SYDVKM. V was clipped by 3 bases and J by 7 bases; unmatched bases: 5. CDR3 nucleotides: TGTGCCAGCAGTTTGGGACTAGCGGGAGTAAAGAATGAGCAGTTCTTC. This translates into CASSLGLAGVKNEQFF.

This chain connects TRBV11-3 to TRBJ2-7; the match to TRBD1 covers 8 bases. Germline CDR1 is SGHNT and CDR2 is YENEEA. J lost 2 bases, V lost 1 base, and 10 bases had no gene match. This CDR3 region has 17 residues. As DNA, the CDR3 is TGTGCCAGCAGCTTAGGGGACCGGACAGGGCTTACCTACGAGCAGTACTTC. As protein: CASSLGDRTGLTYEQYF.

This chain uses TRBV28 with TRBJ2-7; D is unresolved. CDR1 MDHEN and CDR2 SYDVKM come from the germline V gene. The germline V and J ends were trimmed by 5 bases and 1 base, with 12 bases remaining between them. CDR3 length: 14 residues. CDR3 bases: TGTGCCAGCAGTCCGTCTGGGCAGTCCTACGAGCAGTACTTC. Encoded protein: CASSPSGQSYEQYF.

This clone was observed once. At one end, the junction sequence differs from germline, possibly due to a read error. The rearrangement links TRBV7-9 to TRBJ2-7; 8 nucleotides match TRBD2. Germline-derived CDR1 and CDR2 are SEHNR and FQNEAQ (reference sequence). CDR3 size: 16 residues. The CDR3, as DNA: TGTTCCAGCAGCTTAGAGGCGAGCGGGAGTTCCTACGAGCAGTACTTC. Translation gives CSSSLEASGSSYEQYF.

The chain is built from TRBV9 and TRBJ1-4; possible D gene TRBD1, 6 bases. V lost 2 bases and J 5 bases, leaving 13 bases between the germline ends. The CDR3 sequence is 15 residues long. Germline values: CDR1 SGDLS, CDR2 YYNGEE. The CDR3 DNA sequence: TGTGCCAGCAGCGTCCAGGACAGAGAAAATGAAAAACTGTTTTTT. Translating gives CASSVQDRENEKLFF.

The chain is built from TRBV2 and TRBJ2-2, with TRBD2 identical over 7 bases. The J segment lost 4 bases and the V segment lost 2 bases, leaving 4 bases of the junction unmatched. The CDR3 has 15 residues. Germline-derived CDR1 and CDR2 are SNHLY and FYNNEI. CDR3 in DNA: TGTGCCAGCAGTGAATGGCGGGAGAGCACCGGGGAGCTGTTTTTT. Amino acids: CASSEWRESTGELFF.

The V call is TRBV15, the J call TRBJ2-7; D is ambiguous. From germline, CDR1 is LNHNV and CDR2 YYDKDF (reference sequence). The CDR3 runs to 14 residues. Trimming removed 1 base from V and 5 bases from J, with 12 bases in between. CDR3: CATSRGGSNNEQYF. The CDR3 DNA reads as TGTGCCACCAGCAGAGGAGGAAGCAACAACGAGCAGTACTTC.

V and J are TRBV4-3 and TRBJ1-1; 8 nucleotides agree with TRBD1. Germline V gene data show CDR1 as LGHNA and CDR2 as YSLEER. The V gene end was trimmed by 3 bases and the J gene end by 4 bases; junction bases not matched to a gene: 4. The CDR3 sequence is 14 residues long. CDR3: CASSQGTGITEAFF. As DNA, the CDR3 is TGCGCCAGCAGCCAGGGGACAGGAATCACTGAAGCTTTCTTT.

The chain combines TRBV18 with TRBJ2-3, with D unresolved. The CDR3 is 15 amino acids. Germline loops: CDR1 KGHSH, CDR2 LQKENI. V was trimmed by 2 bases and J by 4 bases, leaving 13 bases between them. DNA for the CDR3: TGTGCCAGCTCACCATTGCAGGTTTGGGCAGATACGCAGTATTTT. Translating it yields CASSPLQVWADTQYF.

The rearrangement uses TRBV19 and TRBJ2-7, with D possibly being TRBD1 (6 bases). Germline V gene sequence: CDR1 LNHDA, CDR2 SQIVND (reference sequence). V was cut by 1 base and J by 6 bases, with 7 bases left in between. This CDR3 is built from 12 residues. This CDR3 reads CASSIAGVEQYF. CDR3 DNA sequence: TGTGCCAGTAGTATAGCAGGGGTCGAGCAGTACTTC.

This clone was found once. The chain carries TRBV7-8 and TRBJ2-1; 7 nucleotides agree with TRBD2. The V and J ends lost 5 bases and 4 bases, in that order; junction bases with no gene match: 17. Germline loops: CDR1 SGHVS, CDR2 FQNEAQ. The CDR3 has 18 amino acids. Written as DNA, the CDR3 is TGTGCCAGCAGCCCGTATGCGGGGAGGGCAGGCATGTACAATGAGCAGTTCTTC. As protein: CASSPYAGRAGMYNEQFF.

V usage is TRBV13 and J usage is TRBJ2-1; 10 bases match TRBD2. Germline lookup yields CDR1 PRHDT and CDR2 FYEKMQ (reference sequence). After removal of 7 bases from V and 4 bases from J, the junction contained 7 bases not matched to a gene. The CDR3 has 15 residues. The CDR3 spells CASMDGTSVYNEQFF. CDR3 nucleotides: TGTGCCAGCATGGACGGGACTAGCGTTTACAATGAGCAGTTCTTC.

V gene TRBV19 combines with J gene TRBJ2-2, with 9 nucleotides matching TRBD2. The CDR3 is 16 amino acids. V lost 9 bases and J lost 4; bases outside the gene matches: 12. CDR1 LNHDA and CDR2 SQIVND come from the germline V gene (reference sequence). In DNA, the CDR3 is TGTGCCAGCGTCGAGCGGGGGGCGCGTCTCACCGGGGAGCTGTTTTTT. This sequence encodes CASVERGARLTGELFF.

The chain has TRBV10-2 and TRBJ1-2; maybe TRBD1 (5 bases). The CDR3 loop spans 13 amino acids. The germline V gene encodes CDR1 WSHSY and CDR2 SAAADI. The V end was cut by 10 bases, the J end by 7 bases, with 19 bases between. CDR3: CAISGGRLGGYTF. The CDR3 bases are TGCGCCATCTCTGGGGGGAGATTGGGTGGCTACACCTTC.

The chain couples TRBV29-1 to TRBJ2-3; maybe TRBD2 (5 bases). The CDR3 runs to 12 residues. Germline CDR1 and CDR2: SQVTM and ANQGSEA. The CDR3 is CMGALSTDTQYF. The CDR3 bases are TGCATGGGAGCCCTTAGCACAGATACGCAGTATTTT.

Regarding this clone: Germline is not matched at one junction end, which may reflect a read error. The rearrangement uses TRBV7-3 and TRBJ2-2, with D maybe TRBD2 (5 bases). Germline-derived CDR1 and CDR2 are SGHTA and FQGTGA. CDR3 length equals 17 residues. The CDR3: CASSLTREQTGTGELFF. CDR3 bases: TGTGCCAGCAGCCTAACCCGGGAACAAACGGGAACCGGGGAGCTGTTTTTT.

This clone was recorded once. A junction end diverges from the germline sequence, so it may reflect a read error. The chain couples TRBV27 to TRBJ1-5; TRBD1 is a possible D gene (6 bases). CDR3 size: 14 residues. The germline CDR1 and CDR2 sequences are MNHEY and SMNVEV (reference sequence). In DNA form, the CDR3 reads TGTGCCAGCAGAGGGGGGGCAAGCAATCAGCCCCAGAATTTT. Translated: CASRGGASNQPQNF.

The V call is TRBV6-6, the J call TRBJ1-1; no clear D gene. Per the germline V gene, CDR1 is MNHNY and CDR2 is SVGAGI (reference sequence). The CDR3 is 11 amino acids. DNA for the CDR3: TGTGCGGCGGTTATGAACACTGAAGCTTTCTTT. Protein: CAAVMNTEAFF.

This clone has a single count. The junction departs from germline at one end; a sequencing error may be responsible. J is TRBJ2-3 and V is TRBV7-9, with no clear D. This CDR3 is built from 12 residues. The germline V gene encodes CDR1 SEHNR and CDR2 FQNEAQ (reference sequence). The CDR3 loop is CSSSPPMDTQYF. CDR3 in DNA: TGTTCCAGCAGCCCCCCCATGGATACGCAGTATTTT. The complete variable domain, with remaining parts taken from reference TRBV7-9 and TRBJ2-3, reads DTGVSQNPRHKITKRGQNVTFRCDPISEHNRLYWYRQTLGQGPEFLTYFQNEAQLEKSRLLSDRFSAERPKGSFSTLEIQRTEQGDSAMYLCSSSPPMDTQYFGPGTRLTVL.

The V call is TRBV7-9, the J call TRBJ2-1; D might be TRBD2 (6 bases). This CDR3 spans 16 amino acids. CDR1 and CDR2 from the germline V gene are SEHNR and FQNEAQ (reference sequence). V lost 4 bases to trimming and J lost 2 bases, with 15 bases between them. The CDR3 nucleotides are TGTGCCAGCAGCTCCCCTGGCGGGATCACCTACAATGAGCAGTTCTTC. This codes for CASSSPGGITYNEQFF.

The rearrangement joins TRBV5-8 to TRBJ2-5; 8 bases are shared with TRBD2. V was pared by 3 bases and J by 4 bases, with 8 bases of the junction left unmatched. CDR1 is SGHTS and CDR2 is YDEGEE in the germline V gene. The CDR3 spans 15 residues. CDR3 sequence (DNA): TGTGCCAGCAGCTCCGGAGCGGGAGAACCAGAGACCCAGTACTTC. This encodes CASSSGAGEPETQYF.